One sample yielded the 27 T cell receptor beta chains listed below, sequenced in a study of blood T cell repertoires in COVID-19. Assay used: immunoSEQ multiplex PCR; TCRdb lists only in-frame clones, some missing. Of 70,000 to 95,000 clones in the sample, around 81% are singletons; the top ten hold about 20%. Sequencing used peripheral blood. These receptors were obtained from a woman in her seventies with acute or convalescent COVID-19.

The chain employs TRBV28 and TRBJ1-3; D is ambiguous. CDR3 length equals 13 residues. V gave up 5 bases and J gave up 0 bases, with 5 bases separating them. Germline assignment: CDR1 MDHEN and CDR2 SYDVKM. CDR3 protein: CASSIRSGNTIYF. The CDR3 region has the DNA TGTGCCAGCAGTATCCGCTCTGGAAACACCATATATTTT.

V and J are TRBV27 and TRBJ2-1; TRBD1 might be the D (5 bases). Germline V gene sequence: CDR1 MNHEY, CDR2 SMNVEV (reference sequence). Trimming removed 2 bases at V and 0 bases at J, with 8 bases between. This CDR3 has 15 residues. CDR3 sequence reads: CASSLHRLSYNEQFF. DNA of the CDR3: TGTGCCAGCAGTTTACACAGGCTCTCCTACAATGAGCAGTTCTTC.

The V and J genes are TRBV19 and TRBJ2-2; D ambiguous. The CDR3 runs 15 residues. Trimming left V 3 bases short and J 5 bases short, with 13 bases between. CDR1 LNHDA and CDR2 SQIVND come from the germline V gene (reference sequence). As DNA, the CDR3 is TGTGCCAGTAGTATGCGGCCCCGAGTTACCGGGGAGCTGTTTTTT. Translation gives CASSMRPRVTGELFF.

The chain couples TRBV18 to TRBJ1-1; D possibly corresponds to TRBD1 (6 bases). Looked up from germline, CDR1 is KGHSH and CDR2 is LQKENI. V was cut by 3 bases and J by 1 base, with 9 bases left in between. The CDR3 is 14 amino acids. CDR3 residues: CASSPQTGNTEAFF. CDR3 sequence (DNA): TGTGCCAGCTCACCCCAGACAGGGAACACTGAAGCTTTCTTT.

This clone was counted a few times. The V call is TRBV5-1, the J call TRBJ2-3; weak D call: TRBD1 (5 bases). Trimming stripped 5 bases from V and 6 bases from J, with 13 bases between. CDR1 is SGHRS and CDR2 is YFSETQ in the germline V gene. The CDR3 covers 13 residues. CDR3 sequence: CASSSQGTDTQYF. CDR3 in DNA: TGCGCCAGCAGTTCTCAGGGAACCGATACGCAGTATTTT.

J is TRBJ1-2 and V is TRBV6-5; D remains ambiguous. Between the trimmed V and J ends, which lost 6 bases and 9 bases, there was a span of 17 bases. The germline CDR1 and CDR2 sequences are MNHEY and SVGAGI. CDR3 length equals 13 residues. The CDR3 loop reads CASRERALGSYTF. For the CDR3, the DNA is TGTGCCAGCAGGGAGAGGGCCCTAGGGAGCTACACCTTC.

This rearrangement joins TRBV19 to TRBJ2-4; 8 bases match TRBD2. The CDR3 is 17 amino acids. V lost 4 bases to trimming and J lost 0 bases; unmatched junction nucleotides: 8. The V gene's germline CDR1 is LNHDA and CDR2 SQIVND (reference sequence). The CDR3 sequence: CASSNPLAALAKNIQYF. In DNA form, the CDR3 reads TGTGCCAGTAGTAACCCACTAGCGGCCCTAGCCAAAAACATTCAGTACTTC. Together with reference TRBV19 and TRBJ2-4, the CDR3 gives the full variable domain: DGGITQSPKYLFRKEGQNVTLSCEQNLNHDAMYWYRQDPGQGLRLIYYSQIVNDFQKGDIAEGYSVSREKKESFPLTVTSAQKNPTAFYLCASSNPLAALAKNIQYFGAGTRLSVL.

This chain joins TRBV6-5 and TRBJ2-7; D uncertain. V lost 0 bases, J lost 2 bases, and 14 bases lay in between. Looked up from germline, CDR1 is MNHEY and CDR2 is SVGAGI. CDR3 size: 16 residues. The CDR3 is CASSYSRQAPPYEQYF. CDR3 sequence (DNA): TGTGCCAGCAGTTACTCCAGGCAGGCACCCCCCTACGAGCAGTACTTC.

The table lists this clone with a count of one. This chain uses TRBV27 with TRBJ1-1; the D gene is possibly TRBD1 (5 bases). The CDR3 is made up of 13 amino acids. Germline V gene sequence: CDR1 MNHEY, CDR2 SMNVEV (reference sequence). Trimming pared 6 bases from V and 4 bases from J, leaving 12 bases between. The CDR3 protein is CASSLRETTEAFF. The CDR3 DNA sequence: TGTGCCAGCAGCCTCAGGGAAACCACTGAAGCTTTCTTT.

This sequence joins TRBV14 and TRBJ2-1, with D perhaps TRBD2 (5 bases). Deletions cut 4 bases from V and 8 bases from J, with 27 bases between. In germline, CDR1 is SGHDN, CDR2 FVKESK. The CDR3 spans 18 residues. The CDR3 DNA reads TGTGCCAGCAGCCCCTCCCTCTTCGCGGGTCCGAGCACCGATGAGCAGTTCTTC. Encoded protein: CASSPSLFAGPSTDEQFF. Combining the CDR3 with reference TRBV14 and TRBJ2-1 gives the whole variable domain EAGVTQFPSHSVIEKGQTVTLRCDPISGHDNLYWYRRVMGKEIKFLLHFVKESKQDESGMPNNRFLAERTGGTYSTLKVQPAELEDSGVYFCASSPSLFAGPSTDEQFFGPGTRLTVL.

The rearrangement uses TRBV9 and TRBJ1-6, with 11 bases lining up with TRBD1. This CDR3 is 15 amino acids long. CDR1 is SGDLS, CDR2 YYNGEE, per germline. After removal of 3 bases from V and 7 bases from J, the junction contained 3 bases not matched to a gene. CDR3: CASSGRDRGNSPLHF. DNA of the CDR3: TGTGCCAGCAGCGGCCGGGACAGGGGGAATTCACCCCTCCACTTT. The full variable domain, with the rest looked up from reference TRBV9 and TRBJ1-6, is DSGVTQTPKHLITATGQRVTLRCSPRSGDLSVYWYQQSLDQGLQFLIQYYNGEERAKGNILERFSAQQFPDLHSELNLSSLELGDSALYFCASSGRDRGNSPLHFGNGTRLTVT.

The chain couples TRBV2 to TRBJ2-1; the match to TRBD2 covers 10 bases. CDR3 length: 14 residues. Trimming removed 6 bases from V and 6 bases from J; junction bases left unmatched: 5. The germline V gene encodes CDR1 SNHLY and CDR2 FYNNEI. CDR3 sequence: CASRPSGRGNEQFF. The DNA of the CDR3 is TGTGCCAGCAGACCCAGCGGGAGGGGCAATGAGCAGTTCTTC. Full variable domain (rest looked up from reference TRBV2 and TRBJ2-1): EPEVTQTPSHQVTQMGQEVILRCVPISNHLYFYWYRQILGQKVEFLVSFYNNEISEKSEIFDDQFSVERPDGSNFTLKIRSTKLEDSAMYFCASRPSGRGNEQFFGPGTRLTVL.

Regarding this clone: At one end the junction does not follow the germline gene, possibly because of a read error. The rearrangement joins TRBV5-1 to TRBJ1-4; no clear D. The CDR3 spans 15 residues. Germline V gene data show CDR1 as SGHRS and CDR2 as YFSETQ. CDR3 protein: CASSLDEGTIEKLFF. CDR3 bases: TGCGCCAGCAGCTTGGATGAGGGAACTATTGAAAAACTGTTTTTT.

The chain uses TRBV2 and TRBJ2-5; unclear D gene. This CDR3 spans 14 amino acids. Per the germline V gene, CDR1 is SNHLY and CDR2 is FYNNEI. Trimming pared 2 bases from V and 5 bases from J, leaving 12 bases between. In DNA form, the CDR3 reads TGTGCCAGCAGTGAACAGCCACCCGGGGAGACCCAGTACTTC. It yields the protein CASSEQPPGETQYF.

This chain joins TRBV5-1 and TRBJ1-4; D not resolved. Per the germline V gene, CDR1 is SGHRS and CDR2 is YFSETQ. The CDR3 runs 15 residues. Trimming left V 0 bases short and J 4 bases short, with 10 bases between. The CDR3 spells CASSLVGIINEKLFF. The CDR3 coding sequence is TGCGCCAGCAGCTTGGTCGGGATCATTAATGAAAAACTGTTTTTT.

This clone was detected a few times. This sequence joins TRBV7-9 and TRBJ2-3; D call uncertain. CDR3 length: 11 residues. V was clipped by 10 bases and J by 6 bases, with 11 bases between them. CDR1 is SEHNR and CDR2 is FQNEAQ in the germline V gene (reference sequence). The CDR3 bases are TGTGCCATCTACCCGAGGGATACGCAGTATTTT. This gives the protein CAIYPRDTQYF.

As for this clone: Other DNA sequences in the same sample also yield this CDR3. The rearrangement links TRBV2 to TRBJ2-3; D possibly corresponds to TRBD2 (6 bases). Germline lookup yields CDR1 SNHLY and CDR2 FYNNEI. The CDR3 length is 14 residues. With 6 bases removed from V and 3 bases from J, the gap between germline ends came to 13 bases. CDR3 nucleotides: TGTGCCAGCAGCCTGACTAGTGGGACAGATACGCAGTATTTT. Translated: CASSLTSGTDTQYF.

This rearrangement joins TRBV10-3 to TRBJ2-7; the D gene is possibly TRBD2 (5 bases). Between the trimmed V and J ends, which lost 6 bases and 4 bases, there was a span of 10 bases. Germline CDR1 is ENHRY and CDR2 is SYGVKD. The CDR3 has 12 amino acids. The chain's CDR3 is CAIRADGYEQYF. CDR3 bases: TGTGCCATCAGAGCGGACGGGTACGAGCAGTACTTC.

CDR3 DNA: TGTGCCAGTAGTCTCCGACAGTCCTACGAGCAGTACTTC. Translating it yields CASSLRQSYEQYF. The chain carries TRBV19 and TRBJ2-7, with D possibly matching TRBD1 (5 bases). Germline assignment: CDR1 LNHDA and CDR2 SQIVND (reference sequence). The CDR3 has 13 residues. Between the trimmed V and J ends, which lost 5 bases and 1 base, there was a span of 9 bases. The variable domain in full, completed from reference TRBV19 and TRBJ2-7, reads DGGITQSPKYLFRKEGQNVTLSCEQNLNHDAMYWYRQDPGQGLRLIYYSQIVNDFQKGDIAEGYSVSREKKESFPLTVTSAQKNPTAFYLCASSLRQSYEQYFGPGTRLTVT.

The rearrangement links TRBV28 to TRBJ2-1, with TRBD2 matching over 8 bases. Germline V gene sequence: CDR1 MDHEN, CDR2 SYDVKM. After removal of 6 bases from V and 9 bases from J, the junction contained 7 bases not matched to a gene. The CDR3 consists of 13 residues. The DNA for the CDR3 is TGTGCCAGCAGAGTTAGCGGGAAAAGTGAGCAGTTCTTC. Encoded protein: CASRVSGKSEQFF.

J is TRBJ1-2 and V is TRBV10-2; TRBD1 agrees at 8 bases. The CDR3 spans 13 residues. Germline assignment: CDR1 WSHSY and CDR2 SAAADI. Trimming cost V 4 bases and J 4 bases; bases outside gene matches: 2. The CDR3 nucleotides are TGCGCCAGCAGTGCAGGGGGCAGCTATGGCTACACCTTC. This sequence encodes CASSAGGSYGYTF.

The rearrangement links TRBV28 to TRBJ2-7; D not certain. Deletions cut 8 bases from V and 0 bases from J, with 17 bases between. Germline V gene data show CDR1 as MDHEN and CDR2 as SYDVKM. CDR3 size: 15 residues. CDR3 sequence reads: CASSFAGGSSYEQYF. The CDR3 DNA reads TGTGCCAGCTCTTTCGCTGGCGGTTCCTCCTACGAGCAGTACTTC. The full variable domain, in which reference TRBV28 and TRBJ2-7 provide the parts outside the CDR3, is DVKVTQSSRYLVKRTGEKVFLECVQDMDHENMFWYRQDPGLGLRLIYFSYDVKMKEKGDIPEGYSVSREKKERFSLILESASTNQTSMYLCASSFAGGSSYEQYFGPGTRLTVT.

The CDR3 loop is CASRTRTSGINEQFF. As DNA, the CDR3 is TGTGCCAGTAGGACCAGGACTAGCGGGATTAATGAGCAGTTCTTC. V usage is TRBV19 and J usage is TRBJ2-1; 12 bases agree with TRBD2. The V segment lost 6 bases and the J segment 7 bases; nucleotides outside the gene matches: 7. This CDR3 region has 15 residues. Germline CDR1 LNHDA, CDR2 SQIVND (reference sequence).

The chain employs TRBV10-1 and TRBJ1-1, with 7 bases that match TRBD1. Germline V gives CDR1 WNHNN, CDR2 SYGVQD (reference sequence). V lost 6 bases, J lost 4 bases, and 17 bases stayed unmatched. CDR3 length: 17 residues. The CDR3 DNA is TGCGCCAGCAGCAAAAATCCCCTGACAGGGCGCGGCACTGAAGCTTTCTTT. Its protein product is CASSKNPLTGRGTEAFF.

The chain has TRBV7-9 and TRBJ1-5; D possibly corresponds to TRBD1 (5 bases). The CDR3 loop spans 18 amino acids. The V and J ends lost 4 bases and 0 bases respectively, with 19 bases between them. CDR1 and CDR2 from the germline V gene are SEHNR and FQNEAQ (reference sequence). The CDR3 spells CASSSYPGDFFSNQPQHF. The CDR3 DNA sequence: TGTGCCAGCAGCTCGTACCCGGGGGATTTCTTTAGCAATCAGCCCCAGCATTTT.

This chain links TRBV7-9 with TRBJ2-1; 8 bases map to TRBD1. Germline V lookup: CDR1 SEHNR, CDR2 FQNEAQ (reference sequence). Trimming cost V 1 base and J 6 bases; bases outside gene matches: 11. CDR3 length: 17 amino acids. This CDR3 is CASSLGRVWDRRNEQFF. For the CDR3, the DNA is TGTGCCAGCAGCTTAGGAAGGGTGTGGGACAGGCGCAATGAGCAGTTCTTC. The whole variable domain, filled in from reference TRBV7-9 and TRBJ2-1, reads DTGVSQNPRHKITKRGQNVTFRCDPISEHNRLYWYRQTLGQGPEFLTYFQNEAQLEKSRLLSDRFSAERPKGSFSTLEIQRTEQGDSAMYLCASSLGRVWDRRNEQFFGPGTRLTVL.

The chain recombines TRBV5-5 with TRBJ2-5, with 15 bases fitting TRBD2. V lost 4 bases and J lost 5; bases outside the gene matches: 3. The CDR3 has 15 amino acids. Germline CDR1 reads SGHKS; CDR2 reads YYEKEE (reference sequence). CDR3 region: CASSTGLAGGETQYF. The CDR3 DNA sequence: TGTGCCAGCAGCACGGGACTAGCGGGAGGTGAGACCCAGTACTTC.